Presented here are 17 T cell receptor beta chains from one specimen sequenced in a study of blood T cell repertoires in COVID-19. Generated by immunoSEQ multiplex PCR, the TCRdb table keeps only in-frame clones and is missing some. The data hold tens of thousands of clones, with around 78% observed a single time. Sample: peripheral blood. These receptor sequences come from a human donor in a cohort sampled during active COVID-19.

The chain carries TRBV6-6 and TRBJ1-3; unclear D gene. Per germline, CDR1 MNHNY and CDR2 SVGAGI (reference sequence). The CDR3 is made up of 12 amino acids. Trimming removed 4 bases at V and 2 bases at J, with 3 bases between. CDR3: CASSLTGNTIYF. CDR3 coding DNA: TGTGCCAGCAGTTTAACTGGAAACACCATATATTTT.

The chain couples TRBV29-1 to TRBJ2-3; D is perhaps TRBD1 or TRBD2 (5 bases each). Trimming cost V 7 bases and J 1 base, with 12 bases left between them. Germline CDR1 reads SQVTM; CDR2 reads ANQGSEA. There are 13 residues in the CDR3. The CDR3 DNA reads as TGCAGCGGGGACGAGGGAGGCACAGATACGCAGTATTTT. Amino acids: CSGDEGGTDTQYF.

The chain is built from TRBV11-3 and TRBJ2-7; 8 bases line up with TRBD1. The CDR3 sequence is 14 residues long. With V trimmed by 5 bases and J by 0 bases, 3 bases remained unmatched. The germline CDR1 and CDR2 sequences are SGHNT and YENEEA. CDR3 bases: TGTGCCAGCAGCAAGGGACAGGACTCCTACGAGCAGTACTTC. This encodes CASSKGQDSYEQYF.

J is TRBJ1-2 and V is TRBV29-1; D may be TRBD1 (5 bases). The germline gives CDR1 SQVTM, CDR2 ANQGSEA. V lost 4 bases to trimming and J lost 5 bases, with 14 bases between them. The CDR3 is made up of 13 amino acids. Here the CDR3 reads CSVGVQAGYGYTF. CDR3 DNA: TGCAGCGTTGGGGTACAGGCAGGGTATGGCTACACCTTC.

The sample holds a few counts of this clone. V is TRBV9 and J is TRBJ2-3, with 7 positions matching TRBD2. The CDR3 has 14 amino acids. V lost 3 bases and J lost 2; bases outside the gene matches: 3. Germline lookup yields CDR1 SGDLS and CDR2 YYNGEE. The CDR3 reads CASSGGRVTDTQYF. In nucleotides, the CDR3 is TGTGCCAGCAGCGGAGGGAGGGTCACAGATACGCAGTATTTT. Full variable domain (outside the CDR3, taken from reference TRBV9 and TRBJ2-3): DSGVTQTPKHLITATGQRVTLRCSPRSGDLSVYWYQQSLDQGLQFLIQYYNGEERAKGNILERFSAQQFPDLHSELNLSSLELGDSALYFCASSGGRVTDTQYFGPGTRLTVL.

The rearrangement uses TRBV3-1 (or the pseudogene TRBV3-2) and TRBJ2-1; D might be TRBD2 (5 bases). V was pared by 4 bases and J by 2 bases, with 12 bases between. This CDR3 spans 15 amino acids. The germline V gene has CDR1 LGHDT and CDR2 YNNKEL (reference sequence). Here the CDR3 reads CASSLSVGAYNEQFF. The CDR3 region has the DNA TGTGCCAGCAGCCTAAGCGTCGGGGCCTACAATGAGCAGTTCTTC.

J is TRBJ1-5 and V is TRBV6-5; TRBD1 matches 10 bases. CDR3 length: 14 amino acids. The J segment lost 5 bases and the V segment lost 6 bases, leaving 4 bases of the junction unmatched. In germline, CDR1 is MNHEY, CDR2 SVGAGI. The CDR3 DNA follows: TGTGCCAGCAGCCCGGACAGGGGGGATCAGCCCCAGCATTTT. Translation: CASSPDRGDQPQHF.

This chain connects TRBV7-9 to TRBJ2-7, with TRBD1 identical over 9 bases. The trim removed 5 bases at V and 4 bases at J, leaving 9 bases unmatched. This CDR3 contains 15 residues. Germline CDR1 reads SEHNR; CDR2 reads FQNEAQ (reference sequence). CDR3 amino acids: CASSPPGQGGYEQYF. Here the CDR3 DNA reads TGTGCCAGCAGCCCCCCGGGACAGGGTGGATACGAGCAGTACTTC. Full variable domain (remainder filled in from reference TRBV7-9 and TRBJ2-7): DTGVSQNPRHKITKRGQNVTFRCDPISEHNRLYWYRQTLGQGPEFLTYFQNEAQLEKSRLLSDRFSAERPKGSFSTLEIQRTEQGDSAMYLCASSPPGQGGYEQYFGPGTRLTVT.

V gene TRBV11-2 combines with J gene TRBJ1-5, with TRBD1 identical over 8 bases. The germline V gene encodes CDR1 SGHAT and CDR2 FQNNGV. Losses at the gene ends were 8 bases for V and 4 bases for J; bases not matched to a gene: 10. The CDR3 loop spans 15 amino acids. CDR3 residues: CASAMNGQGNQPQHF. In DNA, the CDR3 is TGTGCCAGCGCCATGAACGGACAGGGTAATCAGCCCCAGCATTTT.

This chain joins TRBV5-4 and TRBJ1-4; 7 nucleotides line up with TRBD1. The CDR3 loop spans 15 amino acids. Trimming cost V 1 base and J 5 bases; bases outside gene matches: 5. Germline CDR1 is SGHNT and CDR2 is YYREEE (reference sequence). CDR3 sequence (DNA): TGTGCCAGCAGCTTGATAGGGGGCGCAAATGAAAAACTGTTTTTT. Protein: CASSLIGGANEKLFF.

The genes are TRBV28 and TRBJ2-3, with 7 positions matching TRBD1. The CDR3 loop spans 16 amino acids. Per the germline V gene, CDR1 is MDHEN and CDR2 is SYDVKM. J was trimmed by 3 bases and V by 3 bases; bases with no gene match: 9. As DNA, the CDR3 is TGTGCCAGCAGTTTGTCTAGGCCAGGGGGAACAGATACGCAGTATTTT. This sequence encodes CASSLSRPGGTDTQYF.

The chain is built from TRBV30 and TRBJ1-2; D is unresolved. With 3 bases removed from V and 7 bases from J, the gap between germline ends came to 12 bases. The germline CDR1 and CDR2 sequences are GTSNPN and SVGIG (reference sequence). The CDR3 runs 12 residues. The CDR3 sequence is CAWRAVLGGYTF. For the CDR3, the DNA is TGTGCCTGGAGGGCGGTGTTGGGTGGCTACACCTTC.

In its sample, this clone was seen a few times. The genes are TRBV7-2 and TRBJ1-4, with D possibly being TRBD1 (6 bases). Trimming stripped 4 bases from V and 4 bases from J, with 13 bases between. Germline CDR1 SGHTA, CDR2 FQGNSA. The CDR3 runs to 15 residues. The CDR3 nucleotides read TGTGCCAGCAGCTCTACCACAGGGTTTAATGAAAAACTGTTTTTT. It yields the protein CASSSTTGFNEKLFF.

The rearrangement joins TRBV2 to TRBJ1-2; no clear D. CDR1 and CDR2 (germline): SNHLY, FYNNEI. The CDR3 has 15 residues. The V end lost 7 bases, the J end lost 2 bases, and 17 bases lay between the germline ends. CDR3 sequence (DNA): TGTGCCAGCACTCCCCTTCCCACGGGGAACTATGGCTACACCTTC. Translation gives CASTPLPTGNYGYTF.

This chain uses TRBV6-4 with TRBJ2-7; TRBD1 agrees at 10 bases. The CDR3 runs to 16 residues. The J segment lost 5 bases and the V segment lost 6 bases, leaving 13 bases of the junction unmatched. In germline, CDR1 is MRHNA, CDR2 SNTAGT. In DNA form, the CDR3 reads TGTGCCAGCAGCCCATCCGGGACAGGGGTTTTCAACGAGCAGTACTTC. Translated, it gives CASSPSGTGVFNEQYF.

This clone was recorded a few times. The rearrangement joins TRBV5-4 to TRBJ1-1; 7 bases map to TRBD1. The germline gives CDR1 SGHNT, CDR2 YYREEE (reference sequence). The CDR3 extends over 14 amino acids. With 4 bases clipped from V and 9 bases from J, the junction kept 12 bases outside the gene matches. CDR3 sequence: CASSPNRQGSKAFF. The CDR3 nucleotides read TGTGCCAGCAGCCCCAACCGACAGGGTTCAAAAGCTTTCTTT.

This sequence joins TRBV2 and TRBJ2-3, with a possible D match to TRBD1 (5 bases). CDR1 SNHLY and CDR2 FYNNEI come from the germline V gene. Deletions cut 0 bases from V and 1 base from J, with 14 bases between. The CDR3 totals 17 residues. CDR3 nucleotide sequence: TGTGCCAGCAGTGAAGCGCTTAAGGGGATCCGCACAGATACGCAGTATTTT. It translates to CASSEALKGIRTDTQYF.